This TCR beta chain was obtained from a study of beta chain features in type 1 diabetes. Study context: Cells sorted and examined across all samples totaled 85 million to 130 million. General observations from the study: When Type 1 diabetes patients were examined, their TCRB CDR3s proved moderately but significantly shorter in all four CD4+ subsets.

This CDR3 comprises 15 residues. The germline V gene encodes CDR1 MNHEY and CDR2 SMNVEV (reference sequence). The V and J ends lost 5 bases and 10 bases, in that order; junction bases with no gene match: 9. TCRB transcripts that were expressed got sequenced, as all of the isolated RNA had been reverse transcribed. TCRdb's table, derived via immunoSEQ multiplex PCR, lists solely in-frame clones and lacks some. The sample has around 250,000 clones; 24% are singletons. This clone was observed a few times. The antigen is unknown. V and J are TRBV27 and TRBJ2-1, with 12 bases identical to TRBD2. This TCR was recovered from a woman aged 30 to 39 with type 1 diabetes. The source material was naive CD4+ T cells from blood. The DNA of the CDR3 is TGTGCCAGCAGTCAGCTAGCGGGAGGGCGAGGAGAGCAGTTCTTC. Residues: CASSQLAGGRGEQFF.